What follows are 20 T cell receptor beta chains derived from one specimen sequenced in a study of blood T cell repertoires in COVID-19. Sequencing used immunoSEQ multiplex PCR; TCRdb keeps in-frame clones, though not all of them. The table shows a few hundred thousand clones, with 70% to 90% occurring only once. The sequencing sample was made of peripheral blood. The source is a woman in her thirties with COVID-19, enrolled during active disease.

V is TRBV7-6 and J is TRBJ1-5, with a weak D call TRBD1 (5 bases). Trimming cost V 4 bases and J 4 bases, with 14 bases left between them. This CDR3 spans 15 amino acids. Looked up from germline, CDR1 is SGHVS and CDR2 is FNYEAQ. The CDR3 nucleotides read TGTGCCAGCAGCTCCGGGGCCGGGGGAAATCAGCCCCAGCATTTT. Encoded protein: CASSSGAGGNQPQHF.

This chain uses TRBV2 with TRBJ1-4; no clear D. The CDR3 is 13 amino acids. Between the trimmed V and J ends, which lost 9 bases and 3 bases, there was a span of 11 bases. Germline lookup yields CDR1 SNHLY and CDR2 FYNNEI. CDR3 region: CASRPGANEKLFF. The DNA for the CDR3 is TGTGCCAGTCGGCCGGGAGCTAATGAAAAACTGTTTTTT. Filled out from reference TRBV2 and TRBJ1-4, the complete variable domain reads EPEVTQTPSHQVTQMGQEVILRCVPISNHLYFYWYRQILGQKVEFLVSFYNNEISEKSEIFDDQFSVERPDGSNFTLKIRSTKLEDSAMYFCASRPGANEKLFFGSGTQLSVL.

CDR3 nucleotides: TGTGCCAGCAGCCCACAGGGAACCTACGAGCAGTACTTC. It is translated as CASSPQGTYEQYF. V and J are TRBV5-6 and TRBJ2-7; possible D gene TRBD1, 6 bases. Germline V gene lookup returns CDR1 SGHDT and CDR2 YYEEEE. The germline V and J ends were trimmed by 4 bases and 2 bases, with 10 bases remaining between them. The CDR3 loop spans 13 amino acids.

The rearrangement links TRBV5-4 to TRBJ2-1, with 9 bases matching TRBD2. From germline, CDR1 is SGHNT and CDR2 YYREEE (reference sequence). The V gene end was trimmed by 0 bases and the J gene end by 0 bases; junction bases not matched to a gene: 4. CDR3 size: 17 residues. The CDR3 DNA is TGTGCCAGCAGCTTGGTTGGGACTAGCTTCTCCTACAATGAGCAGTTCTTC. This gives the protein CASSLVGTSFSYNEQFF.

The V and J genes are TRBV6-4 and TRBJ2-3, with 8 nucleotides matching TRBD2. The CDR3 totals 15 residues. The J segment lost 1 base and the V segment lost 3 bases, leaving 3 bases of the junction unmatched. Germline loops: CDR1 MRHNA, CDR2 SNTAGT. CDR3 residues: CASSEISGGTDTQYF. Here the CDR3 DNA reads TGTGCCAGCAGTGAAATTAGCGGGGGCACAGATACGCAGTATTTT.

The rearrangement links TRBV6-5 to TRBJ2-7; the match to TRBD1 covers 10 bases. The length of the CDR3 is 15 residues. The V segment lost 4 bases and the J segment 6 bases; nucleotides outside the gene matches: 9. The germline gives CDR1 MNHEY, CDR2 SVGAGI. CDR3 residues: CASSSAGQGSREQYF. Here the CDR3 DNA reads TGTGCCAGCAGTTCCGCGGGACAGGGGTCTCGCGAGCAGTACTTC.

The chain combines TRBV3-1 (or the pseudogene TRBV3-2) with TRBJ2-4; TRBD2 agrees at 7 bases. The CDR3 runs 19 residues. CDR1 LGHDT and CDR2 YNNKEL come from the germline V gene (reference sequence). Losses at the gene ends were 1 base for V and 3 bases for J; bases not matched to a gene: 15. The CDR3 bases are TGTGCCAGCAGCCAAGGGCCCGGGTGGGGAGCGGGGCACAAAAACATTCAGTACTTC. It encodes CASSQGPGWGAGHKNIQYF.

The chain links TRBV24-1 to TRBJ1-5, with no clear D. Germline CDR1 and CDR2: KGHDR and SFDVKD. V was clipped by 9 bases and J by 1 base, with 6 bases between them. This CDR3 is built from 12 residues. The CDR3 protein is CATAESNQPQHF. The CDR3 DNA is TGTGCCACCGCGGAAAGCAATCAGCCCCAGCATTTT.

Turning to this clone: Germline and junction disagree at one end, which may indicate a read error. The chain has TRBV5-4 and TRBJ2-5; 9 bases agree with TRBD1. The CDR3 is made up of 15 amino acids. Per the germline V gene, CDR1 is SGHNT and CDR2 is YYREEE (reference sequence). The DNA of the CDR3 is TGTGCCAGCAGCTTTGGGACAGGGCCCCAAGTGACCCAGTACTTC. Protein: CASSFGTGPQVTQYF.

In its sample, this clone was seen once. This rearrangement joins TRBV2 to TRBJ2-3; 8 bases are a match to TRBD2. The CDR3 has 16 amino acids. V was clipped by 0 bases and J by 7 bases; unmatched bases: 9. In germline, CDR1 is SNHLY, CDR2 FYNNEI. The CDR3 DNA follows: TGTGCCAGCAGTGAAGCGTTGGGTAGCGGGGCTAATACGCAGTATTTT. Amino acid sequence: CASSEALGSGANTQYF.

The chain recombines TRBV6-2 or TRBV6-3 with TRBJ2-1; 8 nucleotides agree with TRBD2. The germline V gene encodes CDR1 MNHEY and CDR2 SVGEGT. V was clipped by 5 bases and J by 3 bases; unmatched bases: 3. CDR3 length equals 14 residues. In nucleotides, the CDR3 is TGTGCCAGCAGTCCCGGGACTAGCTACAATGAGCAGTTCTTC. It translates to CASSPGTSYNEQFF.

The chain employs TRBV4-1 and TRBJ2-1; no firm D call. The V end lost 0 bases, the J end lost 9 bases, and 9 bases lay between the germline ends. The CDR3 spans 13 residues. CDR1 MGHRA and CDR2 YSYEKL come from the germline V gene. The CDR3 DNA is TGCGCCAGCAGCCAAGACTCTCGTGTTGAGCAGTTCTTC. Translation gives CASSQDSRVEQFF.

The J gene is TRBJ1-2, the V gene TRBV10-3, with 8 bases matching TRBD1. CDR3 length: 14 amino acids. Germline CDR1 and CDR2: ENHRY and SYGVKD. J gave up 4 bases and V 4 bases, and 5 bases lay outside the gene matches. The CDR3 reads CAISGRTGIYGYTF. The CDR3 bases are TGTGCCATCAGTGGGAGGACAGGGATCTATGGCTACACCTTC.

The rearrangement uses TRBV29-1 and TRBJ1-4; 8 positions match TRBD1. Trimming took 4 bases from V and 7 from J; bases not matched to a gene: 5. Germline-derived CDR1 and CDR2 are SQVTM and ANQGSEA. CDR3 length: 13 residues. DNA for the CDR3: TGCAGCGTTGCCCTCGGACAGGGTGAAAAACTGTTTTTT. Translating gives CSVALGQGEKLFF.

The chain employs TRBV7-9 and TRBJ2-7; 10 positions agree with TRBD1. The CDR3 sequence is 15 residues long. Germline assignment: CDR1 SEHNR and CDR2 FQNEAQ (reference sequence). V gave up 5 bases and J gave up 3 bases; unmatched junction bases: 7. The chain's CDR3 is CASSTWGQGNYEQYF. As DNA, the CDR3 is TGTGCCAGCAGCACATGGGGACAGGGGAACTACGAGCAGTACTTC.

The chain couples TRBV5-1 to TRBJ2-3; D call uncertain. The V and J ends lost 0 bases and 3 bases respectively, with 11 bases between them. Germline V gene data show CDR1 as SGHRS and CDR2 as YFSETQ. The CDR3 sequence is 15 residues long. The CDR3: CASSLGARQTDTQYF. DNA of the CDR3: TGCGCCAGCAGCTTGGGGGCGCGCCAGACAGATACGCAGTATTTT.

This clone was recorded only once. The chain has TRBV11-3 and TRBJ2-2; tentatively, D is TRBD2 (5 bases). The CDR3 sequence is 12 residues long. V lost 0 bases to trimming and J lost 14 bases, with 10 bases between them. Germline values: CDR1 SGHNT, CDR2 YENEEA. CDR3 protein: CASSLETGKLFF. CDR3 DNA: TGTGCCAGCAGCTTAGAAACCGGGAAACTGTTTTTT.

This chain joins TRBV19 and TRBJ2-7; D is perhaps TRBD1 (6 bases). This CDR3 comprises 14 residues. The V gene lost 2 bases and the J gene lost 2 bases, with 10 bases spanning the gap. The germline gives CDR1 LNHDA, CDR2 SQIVND (reference sequence). CDR3 DNA: TGTGCCAGTAGTATAATTGGACAGCCCTACGAGCAGTACGTC. As protein: CASSIIGQPYEQYV.

CDR3 DNA sequence: TGTGCCAGCAGCCAAGCTAGACAGGGTACGGAGTTCTTC. Protein sequence: CASSQARQGTEFF. V is TRBV14 and J is TRBJ2-1; 7 bases are a match to TRBD1. V dropped 1 base and J dropped 14; count of bases not matched to a gene: 8. Germline values: CDR1 SGHDN, CDR2 FVKESK. The CDR3 covers 13 residues. The variable domain in full, with the rest retrieved from reference TRBV14 and TRBJ2-1, is EAGVTQFPSHSVIEKGQTVTLRCDPISGHDNLYWYRRVMGKEIKFLLHFVKESKQDESGMPNNRFLAERTGGTYSTLKVQPAELEDSGVYFCASSQARQGTEFFGPGTRLTVL.

This sequence joins TRBV19 and TRBJ2-3; 7 bases line up with TRBD1. The CDR3 has 15 residues. Germline V gene sequence: CDR1 LNHDA, CDR2 SQIVND (reference sequence). Trimming cost V 1 base and J 4 bases; bases outside gene matches: 5. CDR3 coding DNA: TGTGCCAGTAGTATAGCCGACAGGGCCGCAGATACGCAGTATTTT. It encodes CASSIADRAADTQYF. Complete variable domain (other parts from reference TRBV19 and TRBJ2-3): DGGITQSPKYLFRKEGQNVTLSCEQNLNHDAMYWYRQDPGQGLRLIYYSQIVNDFQKGDIAEGYSVSREKKESFPLTVTSAQKNPTAFYLCASSIADRAADTQYFGPGTRLTVL.